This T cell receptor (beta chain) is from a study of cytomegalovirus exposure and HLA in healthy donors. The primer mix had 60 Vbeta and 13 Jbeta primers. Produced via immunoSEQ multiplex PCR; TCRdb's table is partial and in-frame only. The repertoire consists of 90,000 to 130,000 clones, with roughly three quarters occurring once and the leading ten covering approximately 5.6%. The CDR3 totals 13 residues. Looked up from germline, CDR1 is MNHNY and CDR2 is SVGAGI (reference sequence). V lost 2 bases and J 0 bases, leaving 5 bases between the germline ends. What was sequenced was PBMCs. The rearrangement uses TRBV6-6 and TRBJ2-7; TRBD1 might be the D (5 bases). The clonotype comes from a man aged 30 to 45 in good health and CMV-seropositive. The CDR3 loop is CASSYQGSYEQYF. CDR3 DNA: TGTGCCAGCAGTTACCAGGGCTCCTACGAGCAGTACTTC.